This entry lists 15 T cell receptor beta chains sequenced from one sample in a study of radiotherapy plus CTLA-4 blockade in lung cancer. Using immunoSEQ multiplex PCR, the repertoire was profiled, and TCRdb retains in-frame clones only, with some absent. In the table there are around 44,000 clones, over 60% of which are singletons. The input for sequencing was peripheral blood, taken from a patient treated with radiotherapy plus ipilimumab. The source of these receptors is a human donor with non-small cell lung cancer whose response to radiotherapy plus ipilimumab could not be evaluated.

As to this clone: The junction differs from germline at one of its ends, possibly a read error. CDR3 nucleotides: TGTGCCAGCAGTCGGACAGCTAACTATGGCTGCACCTTC. Its protein product is CASSRTANYGCTF. V is TRBV6-5 and J is TRBJ1-2; the D gene is possibly TRBD1 (6 bases). Germline CDR1 MNHEY, CDR2 SVGAGI. The CDR3 has 13 amino acids.

This clone has just one count. The CDR3 bases are TGTGCCAGCAGTGGTAGCGGGGCTAGCACAGATACGCAGTATTTT. This translates into CASSGSGASTDTQYF. This chain connects TRBV6-1 to TRBJ2-3; 8 bases map to TRBD2. V trimming: 4 bases; J trimming: 0 bases; junction bases outside the gene matches: 3. Germline CDR1 is MNHNS and CDR2 is SASEGT. The CDR3 has 15 amino acids.

The chain carries TRBV30 and TRBJ2-5, with D maybe TRBD2 (7 bases). The CDR3 contains 14 residues. Germline V CDR1 and CDR2: GTSNPN, SVGIG (reference sequence). Trimming cost V 5 bases and J 1 base, with 14 bases left between them. In DNA, the CDR3 is TGTGCCTGGTCGAAGGGGGGGACCCAAGAGACCCAGTACTTC. Protein sequence: CAWSKGGTQETQYF.

The chain joins TRBV9 to TRBJ1-2, with unresolved D. Trimming pared 7 bases from V and 0 bases from J, leaving 13 bases between. CDR1 and CDR2 from the germline V gene are SGDLS and YYNGEE. The CDR3 is 14 amino acids. The CDR3 DNA reads TGTGCCAGCGGCGGAGCCAACTCTAACTATGGCTACACCTTC. This sequence encodes CASGGANSNYGYTF.

The chain joins TRBV4-3 to TRBJ1-6, with 9 nucleotides matching TRBD1. Germline V lookup: CDR1 LGHNA, CDR2 YSLEER. The junction had 3 bases not matched to a gene; V was cut back by 4 bases and J by 5 bases. This CDR3 contains 15 residues. The DNA of the CDR3 is TGCGCCAGCAGCCTACAGGGGGCCGATAATTCACCCCTCCACTTT. Encoded protein: CASSLQGADNSPLHF.

The chain combines TRBV18 with TRBJ1-1, with TRBD1 as a possible D gene (6 bases). In germline, CDR1 is KGHSH, CDR2 LQKENI. This CDR3 has 19 residues. V was cut by 0 bases and J by 3 bases, with 23 bases left in between. CDR3 protein: CASSPPFGQITSGYTEAFF. For the CDR3, the DNA is TGTGCCAGCTCACCACCTTTCGGACAGATCACTTCAGGGTACACTGAAGCTTTCTTT.

This rearrangement joins TRBV6-1 to TRBJ2-5; 7 bases align to TRBD2. CDR1 is MNHNS and CDR2 is SASEGT in the germline V gene. The J segment lost 4 bases and the V segment lost 1 base, leaving 3 bases of the junction unmatched. CDR3 length: 14 amino acids. CDR3 residues: CASSEVGRAETQYF. The CDR3 nucleotides are TGTGCCAGCAGTGAAGTAGGGAGGGCAGAGACCCAGTACTTC.

CDR3 coding DNA: TGTGCCATCCGCGCCCAGGGGGAGGCAGATACGCAGTATTTT. The encoded protein is CAIRAQGEADTQYF. The genes are TRBV10-3 and TRBJ2-3, with D possibly matching TRBD1 (7 bases). The germline V and J ends were trimmed by 8 bases and 4 bases, with 16 bases remaining between them. This CDR3 is built from 14 residues. Germline V gives CDR1 ENHRY, CDR2 SYGVKD.

V and J are TRBV18 and TRBJ1-2; 8 bases align to TRBD1. The CDR3 sequence is 14 residues long. V was clipped by 1 base and J by 6 bases; unmatched bases: 4. Germline V lookup: CDR1 KGHSH, CDR2 LQKENI. CDR3 amino acids: CASSPRTGSDGYTF. The CDR3 DNA sequence: TGTGCCAGCTCACCACGGACAGGGAGCGATGGCTACACCTTC.

This sequence joins TRBV28 and TRBJ1-2; 7 bases fit TRBD1. In germline, CDR1 is MDHEN, CDR2 SYDVKM. The CDR3 consists of 13 residues. V lost 10 bases, J lost 4 bases, and 9 bases stayed unmatched. CDR3: CAINRGFGYGYTF. In nucleotides, the CDR3 is TGTGCCATCAACAGGGGATTCGGCTATGGCTACACCTTC.

The V call is TRBV10-3, the J call TRBJ1-1; weak D call: TRBD1 (5 bases). Germline loops: CDR1 ENHRY, CDR2 SYGVKD. The CDR3 sequence is 15 residues long. Trimming cost V 3 bases and J 4 bases, with 15 bases left between them. CDR3 loop: CAISEGTGQGTEAFF. In DNA form, the CDR3 reads TGTGCCATCAGTGAAGGAACAGGTCAGGGCACTGAAGCTTTCTTT.

The V gene is TRBV5-1, the J gene TRBJ2-2; TRBD2 aligns across 13 bases. After removal of 4 bases from V and 4 bases from J, the junction contained 10 bases not matched to a gene. The CDR3 has 18 amino acids. CDR1 is SGHRS and CDR2 is YFSETQ in the germline V gene. The CDR3 is CASSPQGGTSGITGELFF. DNA of the CDR3: TGCGCCAGCAGCCCCCAGGGTGGGACTAGCGGGATCACCGGGGAGCTGTTTTTT.

V usage is TRBV28 and J usage is TRBJ2-7, with TRBD1 matching 7 bases. From germline, CDR1 is MDHEN and CDR2 SYDVKM. This CDR3 is 12 amino acids long. J lost 13 bases, V lost 8 bases, and 14 bases had no gene match. The CDR3 spells CASETGRSMVYF. CDR3 nucleotide sequence: TGTGCCAGCGAGACAGGGCGGTCTATGGTTTACTTC.

This sequence joins TRBV6-5 and TRBJ2-3; possible D gene TRBD1, 5 bases. The ends were cut back, 2 bases at V and 1 base at J, with 10 bases in the middle. This CDR3 contains 15 residues. Per the germline V gene, CDR1 is MNHEY and CDR2 is SVGAGI. The CDR3 DNA follows: TGTGCCAGCAGTTACCGACAGACTGGCACAGATACGCAGTATTTT. As protein: CASSYRQTGTDTQYF.

The chain links TRBV4-1 to TRBJ1-1; TRBD1 matches 8 bases. The junction had 5 bases not matched to a gene; V was cut back by 2 bases and J by 0 bases. The CDR3 runs to 16 residues. The germline gives CDR1 MGHRA, CDR2 YSYEKL. The CDR3, as DNA: TGCGCCAGCAGCCAATATGGGACAGGTATGAACACTGAAGCTTTCTTT. This gives the protein CASSQYGTGMNTEAFF.